This T cell receptor beta chain is from a study of T cells in Graves' hyperthyroidism and ophthalmopathy (dated by TCRdb to 2018 to 2020). Background for the entire study: Peripheral blood was collected at initial diagnosis, before any treatment. An independent validation cohort of fewer than 20 hyperthyroidism patients and 15 or so patients who later progressed to ophthalmopathy tested prospective prediction of ophthalmopathy. To identify distinguishing TCR V-J signatures, a discovery cohort of 90 to 100 patients was used, comprising 43 with Graves' ophthalmopathy and roughly 60 with stable Graves' hyperthyroidism. The roughly 91 discovery patients were randomly split 7:3 into training and test sets. In more than 5 Graves' hyperthyroidism patients, the study also compared T-cell repertoires from thyroid tissue with T-cell repertoires from blood. Once sampling was done, hyperthyroidism patients were given methimazole at a starting dose of 30 mg daily, whereas ophthalmopathy patients were given high-dose intravenous methylprednisolone. The paper reports TCR Vbeta CDR3 sequencing of some 140 peripheral blood samples: some 41 ophthalmopathy, under 80 hyperthyroidism and around 17 progressor patients. The full study reports these points: No statistical method was used to set the sample size in advance, and investigators knew the group allocation. During validation, the model predicted progression to ophthalmopathy a median of approximately 7 months ahead of onset, with almost 71% sensitivity and almost 75% specificity. A model built on a 13 V-J signature distinguished ophthalmopathy from stable hyperthyroidism, reaching about 89% sensitivity and about 81% specificity in cross-validation and 80%/75% in testing. Most expanded thyroid clonotypes (frequency above 0.001) were also found in blood, which suggests that blood repertoires may mirror thyroid immune responses.

With respect to this clonotype: Its specific antigen is unknown. Base qualities were left out, and no much larger clone turns up one base away.

Ophthalmopathy patients had moderately to severely active disease, Clinical Activity Score of at least 3, NOSPECS grade of at least 4, and duration under 3 months. Patients with uncontrolled infections, other autoimmune diseases, pregnancy or lactation were excluded. Clinical symptoms, serum thyroxine and TRAb, thyroid ultrasound, and orbital computed tomography formed the basis for the diagnoses. PBMCs were separated from approximately 9.9 ml of fresh peripheral blood using Ficoll-Paque density gradient centrifugation. Total RNA was extracted with Trizol reagent, and quality was checked on an Agilent 2100 Bioanalyzer. CDR1 and CDR2 are drawn from the germline V gene: MGHRA, YSYEKL. From the cysteine through the phenylalanine, the CDR3 covers 18 amino acids. Here the CDR3 DNA is all that survives: 54 bases in frame from base 1. The junction shows trimming of 4 bases on V and 0 bases on J, plus 19 bases between the germline ends.

The TCR beta CDR3 regions were amplified from RNA transcripts. A first-round RT-PCR of the TCR CDR3 used the HTBI primer set with the Qiagen OneStep RT-PCR kit. The libraries were constructed in a second round of multiplex PCR and then size-selected and purified. Sequencing of the libraries was done on an Illumina HiSeq2000 using paired-end 100 bp reads. As for the authors' bioinformatics: Raw data were processed with SOAPnuke, discarding reads with adapters, uncalled bases, mean Phred below 15, or no exact constant-primer or identifier match. High-quality paired reads were merged with COPE v1.2.5, and unique nucleotide sequences were defined as clonotypes. MiTCR v1.1 was used to align clonotypes to the IMGT TRBV, TRBD and TRBJ reference segments. Analysis was restricted to V-J combinations with a frequency above 0.0001, which covered about 99% of repertoires. A TCS score was defined as the ratio of F50 (clonal expansion) to E x V (chaos), with BLOSUM62-based TCRdist applied between CDR3 peptides within each V-J. Welch's t-statistics and random forest reduced roughly 500 V-J features to fewer than 15, which were used in a naive Bayes classifier (R e1071). TCRdb handled the public reads itself, with Q25 trimming in fastp and clone calling in MiXCR, and kept productive beta chains. Here each entry gathers all rows of one CDR3 protein and keeps the most common genes and DNA. The V and J calls follow TCRdb's processing rather than the paper's. Recorded for this sample are about 300,000 distinct CDR3 sequences; roughly a fifth of them occurred a single time. 35% to 40% of the sample lies in the top ten.

The chain couples TRBV4-1 to TRBJ2-1; the D gene lacks a confident call. This TCR was sampled from a man between 45 and 60 years old with Graves' ophthalmopathy. What was sequenced was blood. The bases are TGCGCCAGCAGCCTCCGAGCCATACAACGGAGCTCCTACAATGAGCAGTTCTTC. Its amino acids are CASSLRAIQRSSYNEQFF.